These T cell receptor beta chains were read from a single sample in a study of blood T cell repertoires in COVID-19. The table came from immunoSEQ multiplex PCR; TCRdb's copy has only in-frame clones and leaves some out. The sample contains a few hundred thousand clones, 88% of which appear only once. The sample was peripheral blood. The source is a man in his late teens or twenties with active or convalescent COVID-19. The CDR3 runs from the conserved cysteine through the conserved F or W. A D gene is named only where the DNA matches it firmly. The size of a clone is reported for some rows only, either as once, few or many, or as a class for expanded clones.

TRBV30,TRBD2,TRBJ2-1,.,TGTGCCTGGACCCGGCGGGGGGGCTATTACAATGAGCAGTTCTTC,CAWTRRGGYYNEQFF
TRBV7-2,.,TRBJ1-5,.,TGTGCCAGCAGCGTCAGGGGAAATCAGCCCCAGCATTTT,CASSVRGNQPQHF
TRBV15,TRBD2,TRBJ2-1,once,TGTGCCACCAGCAGAGATCTAGCGGGCGACAATGAGCAGTTCTTC,CATSRDLAGDNEQFF
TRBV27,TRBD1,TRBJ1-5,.,TGTGCCAGCAGTCCGGGGACAGGGGCTCAGCCCCAGCATTTT,CASSPGTGAQPQHF
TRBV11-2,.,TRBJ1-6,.,TGTGCCAGCAGCTTAAATGATCTGGGACTGAATAATTCACCCCTCCACTTT,CASSLNDLGLNNSPLHF
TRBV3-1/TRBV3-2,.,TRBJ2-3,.,TGTGCCAGCAGCCTATCACAGAAATCCACAGATACGCAGTATTTT,CASSLSQKSTDTQYF
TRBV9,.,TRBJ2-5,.,TGTGCCAGCAGCGAGAGGGCGGGGCCCCTTCAAGAGACCCAGTACTTC,CASSERAGPLQETQYF
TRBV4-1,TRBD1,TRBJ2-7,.,TGCGCCAGCAGCCCGACAGGGGGCTCCTACGAGCAGTACTTC,CASSPTGGSYEQYF
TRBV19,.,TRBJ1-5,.,TGTGCCAGTATCGGAGAGATCAGGGGTCGCAATCAGCCCCAGCATTTT,CASIGEIRGRNQPQHF
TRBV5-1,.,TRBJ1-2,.,TGCGCCAGCAGCCCTGACCAAGGGGGATCGAATGGCTACACCTTC,CASSPDQGGSNGYTF
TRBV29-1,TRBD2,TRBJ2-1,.,TGCAGCGTTGTGCCTAGCGGGCGTAGCTCCTACAATGAGCAGTTCTTC,CSVVPSGRSSYNEQFF
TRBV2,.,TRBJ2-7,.,TGTGCCAGCCAGGAATACGAGCAGTACTTC,CASQEYEQYF
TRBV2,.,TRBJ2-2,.,TGTGCCAGCAGTGTTTTCACGGGTAACACCGGGGAGCTGTTTTTT,CASSVFTGNTGELFF
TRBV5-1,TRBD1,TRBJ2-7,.,TGCGCCAGCAGCGTACAGGGGGCGTCGGGGAACGAGCAGTACTTC,CASSVQGASGNEQYF
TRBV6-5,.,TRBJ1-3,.,TGTGCCAGCAGGGACAGAGCAAAAGGCGGAAACACCATATATTTT,CASRDRAKGGNTIYF
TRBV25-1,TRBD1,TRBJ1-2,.,TGTGCCAGCAGTGAGTTTGCAGGGGGACGACTCGGCTACACCTTC,CASSEFAGGRLGYTF
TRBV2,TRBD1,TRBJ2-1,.,TGTGCCAGCAGTGAGGACAGGCAAAATGAGCAGTTCTTC,CASSEDRQNEQFF
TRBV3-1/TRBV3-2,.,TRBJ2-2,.,TGTGCCAGCAGCCTTAAGGGAGCCGGGGAGCTGTTTTTT,CASSLKGAGELFF
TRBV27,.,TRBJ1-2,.,TGTGCCACCAGGGTAGGAGGCGGCTACACCTTC,CATRVGGGYTF
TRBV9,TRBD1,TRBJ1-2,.,TGTGCCAGCAGCGTAACCGGGACAGGGTCGGGTGGCTACACCTTC,CASSVTGTGSGGYTF
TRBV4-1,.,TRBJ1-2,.,TGCGCCAGCAGCCTTCCCATTAGGGGCCGAATCAAGGGCTACACCTTC,CASSLPIRGRIKGYTF
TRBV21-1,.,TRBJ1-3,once,TGTGCCAGCAGGATACCGGGACACCGCTCTGGAAACACCATATATTTT,CASRIPGHRSGNTIYF
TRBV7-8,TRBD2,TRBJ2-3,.,TGTGCCAGCAGCTTAGTCGGACTAGCGGGGGCAAAGGCTAGCACAGATACGCAGTATTTT,CASSLVGLAGAKASTDTQYF
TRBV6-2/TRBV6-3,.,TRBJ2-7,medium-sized,TGTGCCAGCAGTCGGACAGATACGGCCGAGCAGTACTTC,CASSRTDTAEQYF
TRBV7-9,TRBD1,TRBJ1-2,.,TGTGCCAGCAGCACCTGGGACAGGGACTATGGCTACACCTTC,CASSTWDRDYGYTF
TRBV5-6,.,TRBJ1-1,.,TGTGCCAGCGGAGAGCAGGGTCCCTACACTGAAGCTTTCTTT,CASGEQGPYTEAFF
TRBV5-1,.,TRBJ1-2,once,TGCGCCAGCAGCTTGGCTTTAGATGGCTACACCTTC,CASSLALDGYTF
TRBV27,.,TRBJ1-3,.,TGTGCCAGCAGTTTTGGCCCACCCTCTGGAAACACCATATATTTT,CASSFGPPSGNTIYF
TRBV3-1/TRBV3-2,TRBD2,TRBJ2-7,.,TGTGCCAGCAGCCAAGATAATCTAATGGGACTAGGGAGCTCCTACGAGCAGTACTTC,CASSQDNLMGLGSSYEQYF
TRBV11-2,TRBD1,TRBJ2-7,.,TGTGCCAGCAGCTTGACAGGGGGGTACGAGCAGTACTTC,CASSLTGGYEQYF
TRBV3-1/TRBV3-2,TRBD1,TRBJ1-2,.,TGTGCCAGCAGCTTGGACAGGGTGGGGTATGGCTACACCTTC,CASSLDRVGYGYTF
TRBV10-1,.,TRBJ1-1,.,TGCGCCAGCAGGACTTCAACGAACACTGAAGCTTTCTTT,CASRTSTNTEAFF
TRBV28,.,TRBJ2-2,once,TGTGCCAGCACCCTGAGGAACACCGGGGAGCTGTTTTTT,CASTLRNTGELFF
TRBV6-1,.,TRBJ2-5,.,TGTGCCAGCAGTGAAGCGCAGGAGACCCAGTACTTC,CASSEAQETQYF
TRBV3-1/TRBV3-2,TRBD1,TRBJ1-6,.,TGTGCCAGCAGCCAAGAACAGGGGATATATTCACCCCTCCACTTT,CASSQEQGIYSPLHF
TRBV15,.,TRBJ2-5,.,TGTGCCACCAGCAGAGATCTTGGGGCGGGGACTGGCGAGACCCAGTACTTC,CATSRDLGAGTGETQYF
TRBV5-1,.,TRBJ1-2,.,TGCGCCAGCAGCCCCGACAGCAAGAACTATGGCTACACCTTC,CASSPDSKNYGYTF
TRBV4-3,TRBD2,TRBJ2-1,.,TGCGCCAGCAGCCAAGATACCGGGACTAGCCAGTTCTTC,CASSQDTGTSQFF
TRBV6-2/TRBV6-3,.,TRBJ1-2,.,TGTGCCAGCAGTTCCCCGCCGGGAGGGGATGGCTACACCTTC,CASSSPPGGDGYTF
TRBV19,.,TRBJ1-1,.,TGTGCCAGTAGTATTTCCAGGGTAGGCAGATTCCCCAAATTCACTGAAGCTTTCTTT,CASSISRVGRFPKFTEAFF
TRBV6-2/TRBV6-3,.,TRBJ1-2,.,TGTGCCAGCAGTTACTCGCTGGGGGCGAAATATGGCTACACCTTC,CASSYSLGAKYGYTF
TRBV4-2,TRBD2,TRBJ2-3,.,TGTGCCAGCAGCCTTGGGACTAGCGGGGGGGCGGATACGCAGTATTTT,CASSLGTSGGADTQYF
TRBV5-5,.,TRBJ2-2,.,TGTGCCAGCAGCTTGGACAATCCCGGGGAGCTGTTTTTT,CASSLDNPGELFF
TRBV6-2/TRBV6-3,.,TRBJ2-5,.,TGTGCCAGCAGTTATTTCAGGGAGGCGGTGTACCAAGAGACCCAGTACTTC,CASSYFREAVYQETQYF
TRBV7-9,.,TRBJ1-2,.,TGTGCCAGCAGCTTACCCGAGGACAAGGGGCCTGAGGACTATGGCTACACCTTC,CASSLPEDKGPEDYGYTF
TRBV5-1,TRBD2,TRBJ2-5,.,TGCGCCAGCAGCTCTAGCGGGGGGATACAAGAGACCCAGTACTTC,CASSSSGGIQETQYF
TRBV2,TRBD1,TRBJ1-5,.,TGTGCCAGCAGTGTTAAGAGACAGGGGGAGATATATAGCAATCAGCCCCAGCATTTT,CASSVKRQGEIYSNQPQHF
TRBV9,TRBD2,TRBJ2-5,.,TGTGCCAGCAGCACCTTACTAGCGGGGGGAACGGAGACCCAGTACTTC,CASSTLLAGGTETQYF
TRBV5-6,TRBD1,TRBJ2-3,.,TGTGCCAGCAGCTTGGAGGGCAGGGGGCAGACAGATACGCAGTATTTT,CASSLEGRGQTDTQYF
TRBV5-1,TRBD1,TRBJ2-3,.,TGCGCCAGCAGCTCGAAAGGGACAGGACACACAGATACGCAGTATTTT,CASSSKGTGHTDTQYF
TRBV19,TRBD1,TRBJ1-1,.,TGTGCCAGTAGTGACAGGGGAAGGAGTGCCACTGAAGCTTTCTTT,CASSDRGRSATEAFF